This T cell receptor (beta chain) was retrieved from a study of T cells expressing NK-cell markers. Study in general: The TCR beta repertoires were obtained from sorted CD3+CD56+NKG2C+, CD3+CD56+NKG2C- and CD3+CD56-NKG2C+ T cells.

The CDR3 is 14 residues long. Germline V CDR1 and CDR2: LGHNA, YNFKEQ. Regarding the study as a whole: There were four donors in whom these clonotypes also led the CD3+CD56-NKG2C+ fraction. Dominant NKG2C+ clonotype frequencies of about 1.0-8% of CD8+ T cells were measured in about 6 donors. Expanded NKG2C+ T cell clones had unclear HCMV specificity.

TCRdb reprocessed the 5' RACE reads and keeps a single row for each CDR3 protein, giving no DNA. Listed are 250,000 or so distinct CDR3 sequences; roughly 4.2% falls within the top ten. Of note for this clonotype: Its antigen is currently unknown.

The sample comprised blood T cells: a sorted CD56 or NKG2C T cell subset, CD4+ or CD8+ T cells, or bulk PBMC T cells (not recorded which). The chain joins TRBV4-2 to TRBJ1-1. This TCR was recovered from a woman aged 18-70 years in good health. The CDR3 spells CASSHITVATEAFF.